The 30 T cell receptor beta chains in this list originate from one sample, sequenced in a study of cytomegalovirus exposure and HLA in healthy donors. The PCR ran on 60 Vbeta and 13 Jbeta primers. Repertoires were generated with immunoSEQ multiplex PCR, while TCRdb's copy carries only in-frame clones and drops some. The sample lists about 200,000 clones, 60% to 85% seen once, with around 1.6% in the top ten. Sequenced: PBMCs. Receptors originate from a girl between 5 and 17 years old in good health and CMV-seropositive.

The chain carries TRBV7-9 and TRBJ2-7; 9 nucleotides agree with TRBD2. This CDR3 spans 17 amino acids. The germline V gene encodes CDR1 SEHNR and CDR2 FQNEAQ (reference sequence). Trimming took 4 bases from V and 5 from J; bases not matched to a gene: 15. The CDR3 DNA follows: TGTGCCAGCAGCTACCTACTGCGGGGGGGATTCTTGAACGAGCAGTACTTC. Protein product: CASSYLLRGGFLNEQYF.

This chain joins TRBV5-1 and TRBJ1-1; the match to TRBD1 covers 11 bases. The CDR3 totals 17 residues. The germline CDR1 and CDR2 sequences are SGHRS and YFSETQ. Trimming cost V 6 bases and J 0 bases; bases outside gene matches: 10. The CDR3 nucleotides are TGCGCCAGCAACCCCGGGACAGGGGGGGCGTTGAACACTGAAGCTTTCTTT. Encoded protein: CASNPGTGGALNTEAFF.

The chain is built from TRBV6-5 and TRBJ2-7; 8 bases align to TRBD2. J lost 0 bases, V lost 2 bases, and 3 bases had no gene match. Germline CDR1 is MNHEY and CDR2 is SVGAGI. The CDR3 runs to 15 residues. The CDR3 nucleotides are TGTGCCAGCAGTTACGGGACTAGACCCTCCTACGAGCAGTACTTC. Translated, it gives CASSYGTRPSYEQYF.

The chain is built from TRBV7-2 and TRBJ1-6; maybe TRBD1 (5 bases). The germline V gene has CDR1 SGHTA and CDR2 FQGNSA. There are 19 residues in the CDR3. The germline V and J ends were trimmed by 5 bases and 0 bases, with 20 bases remaining between them. The CDR3 reads CASSTYSFGRGSYNSPLHF. The CDR3 DNA is TGTGCCAGCAGCACCTACAGCTTTGGGAGGGGCTCCTATAATTCACCCCTCCACTTT.

V and J are TRBV4-1 and TRBJ1-5, with D hard to call. From germline, CDR1 is MGHRA and CDR2 YSYEKL. CDR3 length: 14 residues. V gave up 0 bases and J gave up 6 bases, with 9 bases separating them. The CDR3 nucleotides read TGCGCCAGCAGCCAAGATCGAGGTAGTCAGCCCCAGCATTTT. This sequence encodes CASSQDRGSQPQHF.

This sequence joins TRBV6-1 and TRBJ1-5; no firm D call. CDR3 size: 15 residues. V was pared by 6 bases and J by 5 bases, with 17 bases between. Germline CDR1 reads MNHNS; CDR2 reads SASEGT. The chain's CDR3 is CASREISRYDQPQHF. The CDR3 bases are TGTGCCAGCAGGGAGATCTCTAGATACGATCAGCCCCAGCATTTT.

The V and J genes are TRBV30 and TRBJ2-2; 9 bases are shared with TRBD2. Trimming took 5 bases from V and 2 from J; bases not matched to a gene: 9. CDR1 GTSNPN and CDR2 SVGIG come from the germline V gene (reference sequence). This CDR3 region has 16 residues. The CDR3 DNA sequence: TGTGCCTGGGGTGGCGGGGGGGCCGGAAACACCGGGGAGCTGTTTTTT. Translated, it gives CAWGGGGAGNTGELFF.

As regards this clone: Other DNA sequences in this specimen translate into the identical CDR3. This chain links TRBV9 with TRBJ2-5; the match to TRBD2 covers 13 bases. Germline-derived CDR1 and CDR2 are SGDLS and YYNGEE. J was trimmed by 5 bases and V by 3 bases; bases with no gene match: 7. The CDR3 is made up of 16 amino acids. The CDR3 DNA sequence: TGTGCCAGCAGCGCCACTAGCGGGGGGGCCGGGGAGACCCAGTACTTC. Its translation: CASSATSGGAGETQYF.

The chain joins TRBV30 to TRBJ1-2, with a weak D call TRBD1 (6 bases). The CDR3 is 16 residues long. V was cut by 4 bases and J by 2 bases, with 20 bases left in between. CDR1 and CDR2 (germline): GTSNPN, SVGIG (reference sequence). CDR3 DNA sequence: TGTGCCTGGACTGGGTCCGGGACACGAAACAACTATGGCTACACCTTC. Its protein is CAWTGSGTRNNYGYTF.

Regarding this clone: The identical CDR3 is also encoded by other nucleotide sequences in the sample. The chain has TRBV4-3 and TRBJ2-7, with a possible D match to TRBD2 (6 bases). The CDR3 has 16 residues. CDR1 and CDR2 from the germline V gene are LGHNA and YSLEER. The V and J ends lost 0 bases and 2 bases respectively, with 14 bases between them. For the CDR3, the DNA is TGCGCCAGCAGCCAAGATTTCCTTGCGGGGCCCTACGAGCAGTACTTC. Protein sequence: CASSQDFLAGPYEQYF.

The V gene is TRBV11-2, the J gene TRBJ2-1; 9 bases match TRBD1. V was clipped by 3 bases and J by 1 base; unmatched bases: 1. This CDR3 is built from 15 residues. Per germline, CDR1 SGHAT and CDR2 FQNNGV. CDR3 protein: CASSFGTGSYNEQFF. In DNA, the CDR3 is TGTGCCAGCAGCTTTGGGACAGGGTCCTACAATGAGCAGTTCTTC. The full variable domain, its missing parts supplied by reference TRBV11-2 and TRBJ2-1, is EAGVAQSPRYKIIEKRQSVAFWCNPISGHATLYWYQQILGQGPKLLIQFQNNGVVDDSQLPKDRFSAERLKGVDSTLKIQPAKLEDSAVYLCASSFGTGSYNEQFFGPGTRLTVL.

The chain recombines TRBV5-1 with TRBJ1-1; 7 nucleotides line up with TRBD1. Trimming at V came to 4 bases and at J to 7 bases, leaving 19 bases not matched to a gene. Germline loops: CDR1 SGHRS, CDR2 YFSETQ. This CDR3 region has 17 residues. DNA for the CDR3: TGCGCCAGCAGCCTGATAGGGGCAGGGGGGTCGGGAGATGAAGCTTTCTTT. Translating it yields CASSLIGAGGSGDEAFF.

J is TRBJ2-1 and V is TRBV5-4; 7 bases match TRBD2. The germline gives CDR1 SGHNT, CDR2 YYREEE (reference sequence). The CDR3 runs 17 residues. Unmatched junction bases numbered 9, after V lost 0 bases and J lost 3 bases. CDR3 amino acids: CASSLGGGVNNYNEQFF. CDR3 nucleotides: TGTGCCAGCAGCTTGGGTGGGGGGGTCAACAACTACAATGAGCAGTTCTTC.

The gene calls are TRBV23-1 and TRBJ2-7; 12 bases align to TRBD1. TRBV23-1 is treated as an ORF (open reading frame) with a function not yet certain. This CDR3 spans 14 amino acids. Unmatched junction bases numbered 5, after V lost 6 bases and J lost 5 bases. CDR3 coding DNA: TGCGCCAGCAGGCCCGGGACAGGGGGCAACGAGCAGTACTTC. It codes for CASRPGTGGNEQYF.

This clone was counted a few times. The chain combines TRBV6-1 with TRBJ1-2; a weak D match, TRBD1 (5 bases). Trimming took 3 bases from V and 4 from J, leaving 18 bases between them. The germline V gene has CDR1 MNHNS and CDR2 SASEGT. The CDR3 is made up of 16 amino acids. CDR3: CASSDRDSPYSYGYTF. The CDR3 nucleotides are TGTGCCAGCAGTGACAGGGATTCACCCTACTCCTATGGCTACACCTTC.

The V and J genes are TRBV9 and TRBJ2-7, with D possibly being TRBD2 (6 bases). CDR1 is SGDLS, CDR2 YYNGEE, per germline. With 1 base removed from V and 2 bases from J, the gap between germline ends came to 13 bases. This CDR3 is 15 amino acids long. CDR3 sequence (DNA): TGTGCCAGCAGCGTATATAGCGGCCTCACCTACGAGCAGTACTTC. As protein: CASSVYSGLTYEQYF.

The rearrangement uses TRBV10-1 and TRBJ1-5; TRBD1 is a possible D gene (6 bases). The CDR3 consists of 14 residues. Germline CDR1 reads WNHNN; CDR2 reads SYGVQD (reference sequence). Between the trimmed V and J ends, which lost 5 bases and 4 bases, there was a span of 12 bases. The CDR3 spells CASSSGAPNQPQHF. Written as DNA, the CDR3 is TGCGCCAGCAGTTCAGGGGCCCCTAATCAGCCCCAGCATTTT.

This sequence joins TRBV6-4 and TRBJ2-1; 9 nucleotides match TRBD2. V lost 3 bases and J lost 9; bases outside the gene matches: 6. The CDR3 contains 14 residues. Germline loops: CDR1 MRHNA, CDR2 SNTAGT. Here the CDR3 reads CASSDERGVGEQFF. The CDR3, as DNA: TGTGCCAGCAGTGATGAGCGGGGGGTTGGTGAGCAGTTCTTC.

The chain is built from TRBV10-1 and TRBJ1-4; D not certain. V was cut by 2 bases and J by 7 bases, with 17 bases left in between. The CDR3 runs 16 residues. Germline V gene sequence: CDR1 WNHNN, CDR2 SYGVQD (reference sequence). The CDR3 region has the DNA TGCGCCAGCAGTGAGGGCCAGGCCGACGGAGGTGAAAAACTGTTTTTT. It specifies CASSEGQADGGEKLFF.

This clone was observed a handful of times. The chain has TRBV5-3 and TRBJ1-4; weak D call: TRBD1 (6 bases). TRBV5-3 is annotated as an ORF whose role is uncertain. The CDR3 runs to 17 residues. The V end was cut by 3 bases, the J end by 0 bases, with 15 bases between. CDR3 protein: CARSSTGIITTNEKLFF. Written as DNA, the CDR3 is TGTGCCAGAAGCTCCACAGGGATTATAACAACTAATGAAAAACTGTTTTTT.

This chain links TRBV19 with TRBJ2-7; tentatively, D is TRBD2 (5 bases). From germline, CDR1 is LNHDA and CDR2 SQIVND (reference sequence). V was trimmed by 4 bases and J by 3 bases, leaving 7 bases between them. This CDR3 is built from 12 residues. CDR3: CASSKGDYEQYF. Here the CDR3 DNA reads TGTGCCAGTAGTAAGGGAGACTACGAGCAGTACTTC.

This chain uses TRBV12-5 with TRBJ1-5, with D perhaps matching TRBD1 (6 bases). V lost 7 bases and J lost 2, with 24 bases in between. CDR1 is LGHNT, CDR2 FRNRAP, per germline. The CDR3 consists of 18 residues. The CDR3 DNA reads TGTGCTAGTGCCCCCCGGGGGGGCCTGCGGATGGGCAATCAGCCCCAGCATTTT. Protein product: CASAPRGGLRMGNQPQHF.

The V call is TRBV5-1, the J call TRBJ2-7, with TRBD1 identical over 7 bases. This CDR3 has 14 residues. The trim removed 3 bases at V and 5 bases at J, leaving 8 bases unmatched. Germline-derived CDR1 and CDR2 are SGHRS and YFSETQ. The DNA for the CDR3 is TGCGCCAGCAGCTCATTAACAGGGGACAACGAGCAGTACTTC. It translates to CASSSLTGDNEQYF. The full variable domain, rest sourced from reference TRBV5-1 and TRBJ2-7, is KAGVTQTPRYLIKTRGQQVTLSCSPISGHRSVSWYQQTPGQGLQFLFEYFSETQRNKGNFPGRFSGRQFSNSRSEMNVSTLELGDSALYLCASSSLTGDNEQYFGPGTRLTVT.

The CDR3 loop is CAWARRVNTEAFF. CDR3 in DNA: TGTGCCTGGGCGAGACGGGTGAACACTGAAGCTTTCTTT. This rearrangement joins TRBV30 to TRBJ1-1, with no clear D. Germline-derived CDR1 and CDR2 are GTSNPN and SVGIG (reference sequence). Trimming took off 5 bases at V and 0 bases at J, with 10 bases between the two ends. This CDR3 contains 13 residues. The entire variable domain, with the rest obtained from reference TRBV30 and TRBJ1-1, is as follows: SQTIHQWPATLVQPVGSPLSLECTVEGTSNPNLYWYRQAAGRGLQLLFYSVGIGQISSEVPQNLSASRPQDRQFILSSKKLLLSDSGFYLCAWARRVNTEAFFGQGTRLTVV.

In this sample, this clone turned up once. The chain recombines TRBV19 with TRBJ2-7; 9 bases map to TRBD2. This CDR3 is 15 amino acids long. Germline loops: CDR1 LNHDA, CDR2 SQIVND (reference sequence). J lost 2 bases, V lost 1 base, and 3 bases had no gene match. The CDR3, as DNA: TGTGCCAGTAGTATAGGCGGGGGGGCCGCCTACGAGCAGTACTTC. Protein: CASSIGGGAAYEQYF.

The sample holds one count of this clone. V is TRBV11-3 and J is TRBJ1-2; no definite D call. Trimming left V 4 bases short and J 3 bases short, with 12 bases between. The CDR3 runs 14 residues. The germline V gene has CDR1 SGHNT and CDR2 YENEEA. DNA of the CDR3: TGTGCCAGCAGCTCGGGTTCTTCTTACTATGGCTACACCTTC. Translation: CASSSGSSYYGYTF.

V usage is TRBV6-4 and J usage is TRBJ1-1; D perhaps matches TRBD1 (5 bases). CDR1 MRHNA and CDR2 SNTAGT come from the germline V gene. CDR3 length: 17 residues. Trimming left V 2 bases short and J 0 bases short, with 16 bases between. The CDR3 DNA is TGTGCCAGCAGTGACAAACCCAGGGCGCGATTGAACACTGAAGCTTTCTTT. This gives the protein CASSDKPRARLNTEAFF.

V gene TRBV18 combines with J gene TRBJ2-7, with TRBD2 matching 7 bases. The V gene's germline CDR1 is KGHSH and CDR2 LQKENI. Trimming removed 2 bases from V and 1 base from J; junction bases left unmatched: 5. The CDR3 loop spans 15 amino acids. CDR3 bases: TGTGCCAGCTCACCAGATAGGCGGGGGTCCTACGAGCAGTACTTC. Encoded protein: CASSPDRRGSYEQYF.

V is TRBV18 and J is TRBJ2-1; D perhaps matches TRBD1 (6 bases). The CDR3 has 19 amino acids. V was shortened by 2 bases and J by 0 bases, with 20 bases between the two germline ends. The germline gives CDR1 KGHSH, CDR2 LQKENI. The CDR3: CASSPGAGALVSSYNEQFF. The CDR3 DNA is TGTGCCAGCTCACCAGGGGCAGGGGCCTTGGTAAGCTCCTACAATGAGCAGTTCTTC.

This clone occurred a few times. This rearrangement joins TRBV11-2 to TRBJ2-5, with D unresolved. Germline V lookup: CDR1 SGHAT, CDR2 FQNNGV. The CDR3 runs to 13 residues. Trimming stripped 7 bases from V and 2 bases from J, with 11 bases between. The CDR3 coding sequence is TGTGCCAGCACCCGGTGGTTGCAAGAGACCCAGTACTTC. This gives the protein CASTRWLQETQYF.